These T cell receptor beta chains were read from a single sample in a study of CD8 T cells in Susac syndrome. A single record per CDR3 protein comes from TCRdb applying MiXCR to the immunoSEQ multiplex PCR reads. The data hold about 300,000 distinct CDR3 sequences, with roughly 84% observed a single time. The sequencing sample was made of CD8+ T cells from PBMCs. All receptors come from a human donor with multiple sclerosis. Each CDR3 is given without its conserved first and last residue. Clone size appears in some rows only: once, few, many, or a class for an expanded clone.

clone size	V gene	J gene	CDR3 protein
.	TRBV3-1	TRBJ2-4	ASSPEDFAGNIQY
.	TRBV19	TRBJ2-3	ASSPDGGEADTQY
.	TRBV27	TRBJ2-1	ASSLSAFNEQF
.	TRBV27	TRBJ2-3	AARLAGEGDTQY
.	TRBV9	TRBJ2-1	ASSVVGSGYNEQF
.	TRBV27	TRBJ1-4	ASRPVGAGEKLF
.	TRBV27	TRBJ2-5	ASSFSPVGARETQY
.	TRBV7-9	TRBJ2-7	ASSSDSRQY
once	TRBV27	TRBJ1-3	ASSLSSISGNTIY
once	TRBV6-5	TRBJ2-1	ATHSAGSYNEQF
.	TRBV6-5	TRBJ2-7	ASSYLAEVSHEQY
.	TRBV7-9	TRBJ2-5	ASVSRALETQY
.	TRBV19	TRBJ2-1	ASSDEGYEQF
.	TRBV7-9	TRBJ1-1	ASSFPAGAGTEAF
once	TRBV29-1	TRBJ2-7	SVEGAHGGGTYEQY
.	TRBV4-1	TRBJ2-1	ASSSLLADEQF
.	TRBV6-5	TRBJ2-3	ASSHDRVGTDTQY
.	TRBV6-5	TRBJ2-5	ASSYERGIQETQY
.	TRBV28	TRBJ2-3	ASSLWGLAGQDTQY
once	TRBV6-1	TRBJ1-5	ASSARPGVGNQPQH
.	TRBV11-2	TRBJ2-3	ASGLLHDTQY
.	TRBV27	TRBJ2-7	ASSLGGGPPYEQY
once	TRBV5-1	TRBJ1-1	ASSRQWGWAF
few	TRBV7-9	TRBJ2-1	ASSDTSGSRKEQF